This T cell receptor (beta chain) was observed in a study of OX40 agonist ivuxolimab in advanced cancers. At the level of the study: An agonistic anti-OX40 (CD134) antibody, ivuxolimab, was used to treat the patients.

Germline V gene data show CDR1 as SGHTS and CDR2 as YDEGEE. V gave up 0 bases and J gave up 1 base, with 10 bases separating them. The CDR3 spans 15 residues. Study observations and caveats: CD8+ T cells (on average) carried more expanded clones than CD4+ T cells.

Of note for this clone: No antigen is known for it.

This table comes from immunoSEQ multiplex PCR, and its TCRdb copy is limited to in-frame clones, with some not included. The sample yields about 100,000 clones, about 91% seen once. This rearrangement joins TRBV5-8 to TRBJ1-1; the D is unclear. The source material was CD4+ or CD8+ T cells sorted from blood, sampled in a trial of the OX40 agonist ivuxolimab. The receptor was derived from an adult with an advanced solid tumor such as melanoma, head and neck, liver or kidney cancer. This CDR3 reads CASSLDEQKNTEAFF. CDR3 bases: TGTGCCAGCAGCTTGGATGAACAGAAGAACACTGAAGCTTTCTTT.